What follows are 15 T cell receptor beta chains derived from one specimen sequenced in a study of T cell repertoires in cytomegalovirus infection. TCRdb re-derived calls from the reads in MiXCR, one entry per CDR3 protein. The sample includes roughly 230,000 distinct CDR3 sequences, about 23% of them seen just once. Material for sequencing was CD8+ T cells from PBMCs. These receptors were taken from a human donor in good health (CMV status not recorded). Some clones in this sample may be carry-over from other donors' samples.

The CDR3 here is CASGRGRSYEQYF. DNA of the CDR3: TGTGCCAGCGGCAGGGGCCGGTCCTACGAGCAGTACTTC. This rearrangement joins TRBV27 to TRBJ2-7, with D possibly TRBD1 on 6 matching bases. The CDR3 has 13 residues. Germline lookup yields CDR1 MNHEY and CDR2 SMNVEV (reference sequence). Trimming removed 8 bases from V and 1 base from J, with 12 bases in between.

This clonotype was seen only a few times. This chain joins TRBV11-2 and TRBJ2-1; 15 bases align to TRBD2. This CDR3 region has 16 residues. Losses at the gene ends were 5 bases for V and 4 bases for J; bases not matched to a gene: 3. Germline V gene lookup returns CDR1 SGHAT and CDR2 FQNNGV. CDR3 in amino acids: CASSIGLAGGYNEQFF. The CDR3 DNA reads as TGTGCCAGCAGCATCGGACTAGCGGGGGGGTACAATGAGCAGTTCTTC.

This clonotype was picked up a small number of times. The rearrangement uses TRBV7-6 and TRBJ2-7; 7 bases line up with TRBD2. The length of the CDR3 is 14 residues. Germline CDR1 reads SGHVS; CDR2 reads FNYEAQ. V trimming: 4 bases; J trimming: 0 bases; junction bases outside the gene matches: 3. For the CDR3, the DNA is TGTGCCAGCAGCTGGGGGGGGGACTCCTACGAGCAGTACTTC. Residues: CASSWGGDSYEQYF.

The chain couples TRBV28 to TRBJ2-1; D gene uncertain. The CDR3 has 10 residues. V was shortened by 9 bases and J by 2 bases, with 2 bases between the two germline ends. CDR1 and CDR2 from the germline V gene are MDHEN and SYDVKM. Written as DNA, the CDR3 is TGTGCCAGTCCCTACAATGAGCAGTTCTTC. It codes for CASPYNEQFF. Filled out from reference TRBV28 and TRBJ2-1, the complete variable domain reads DVKVTQSSRYLVKRTGEKVFLECVQDMDHENMFWYRQDPGLGLRLIYFSYDVKMKEKGDIPEGYSVSREKKERFSLILESASTNQTSMYLCASPYNEQFFGPGTRLTVL.

V usage is TRBV28 and J usage is TRBJ2-7; 7 bases match TRBD1. CDR1 is MDHEN, CDR2 SYDVKM, per germline. The CDR3 is 15 residues long. J was trimmed by 3 bases and V by 6 bases; bases with no gene match: 11. The CDR3 spells CASRSSWDRVYEQYF. Here the CDR3 DNA reads TGTGCCAGCAGGAGTTCTTGGGACAGAGTCTACGAGCAGTACTTC.

The chain carries TRBV12-3 or TRBV12-4 and TRBJ2-7; the match to TRBD1 covers 9 bases. Unmatched junction bases numbered 4, after V lost 3 bases and J lost 4 bases. This CDR3 comprises 14 residues. In DNA form, the CDR3 reads TGTGCCAGCAGTTTTTTCGGACAGGGGTACGAGCAGTACTTC. It specifies CASSFFGQGYEQYF.

This clonotype was recorded a few times. The chain recombines TRBV19 with TRBJ1-2; no reliable D call. Germline V gene sequence: CDR1 LNHDA, CDR2 SQIVND (reference sequence). This CDR3 has 13 amino acids. Trimming stripped 9 bases from V and 4 bases from J, with 15 bases between. CDR3: CASSWAGSYGYTF. The CDR3, as DNA: TGTGCCAGCTCATGGGCCGGGAGCTATGGCTACACCTTC.

This clonotype was found many times. This chain joins TRBV7-9 and TRBJ1-6; 7 positions match TRBD1. CDR3 length equals 12 residues. Germline V CDR1 and CDR2: SEHNR, FQNEAQ (reference sequence). With V trimmed by 4 bases and J by 14 bases, 5 bases remained unmatched. CDR3 in amino acids: CASSWTGDSLHF. In DNA form, the CDR3 reads TGTGCCAGCAGCTGGACAGGAGACTCCCTCCACTTT.

This chain joins TRBV18 and TRBJ2-1; D unresolved. The CDR3 sequence is 13 residues long. Germline V gene lookup returns CDR1 KGHSH and CDR2 LQKENI. V gave up 0 bases and J gave up 7 bases, with 7 bases separating them. The CDR3 loop is CASSPPFGNEQFF. As DNA, the CDR3 is TGTGCCAGCTCACCACCTTTCGGAAATGAGCAGTTCTTC.

This chain links TRBV29-1 with TRBJ1-1; D is unresolved. V gave up 4 bases and J gave up 4 bases, with 4 bases separating them. The CDR3 spans 10 residues. The germline CDR1 and CDR2 sequences are SQVTM and ANQGSEA. For the CDR3, the DNA is TGCAGCGTTGGGAGCACTGAAGCTTTCTTT. It is translated as CSVGSTEAFF.

This clonotype appeared a few times. The gene calls are TRBV4-1 and TRBJ1-2, with TRBD1 identical over 9 bases. The CDR3 has 16 amino acids. The trim removed 1 base at V and 2 bases at J, leaving 5 bases unmatched. Germline CDR1 reads MGHRA; CDR2 reads YSYEKL. The CDR3 bases are TGCGCCAGCAGCCAAGGGACAGGGGAATGGAACTATGGCTACACCTTC. It codes for CASSQGTGEWNYGYTF.

This clonotype was counted at least ten times. The chain combines TRBV12-3 or TRBV12-4 with TRBJ1-1; 8 bases map to TRBD1. The CDR3 has 14 residues. V lost 0 bases and J lost 11; bases outside the gene matches: 8. The DNA of the CDR3 is TGTGCCAGCAGTTTAGCCACAGGGGGGGTCGACGCTTTCTTT. Residues: CASSLATGGVDAFF.

In this sample, this clonotype turned up a few times. The chain is built from TRBV4-1 and TRBJ2-1; D gene unclear. This CDR3 is built from 13 residues. CDR1 is MGHRA and CDR2 is YSYEKL in the germline V gene. The germline V and J ends were trimmed by 0 bases and 8 bases, with 8 bases remaining between them. The DNA for the CDR3 is TGCGCCAGCAGCCAAGACGGGTGGGATGAGCAGTTCTTC. It translates to CASSQDGWDEQFF.

The V gene is TRBV7-6, the J gene TRBJ2-7, with a tentative D call TRBD2 (5 bases). CDR3 size: 13 residues. Germline V lookup: CDR1 SGHVS, CDR2 FNYEAQ. Between the trimmed V and J ends, which lost 5 bases and 4 bases, there was a span of 12 bases. CDR3 DNA: TGTGCCAGCAGCCGGGGAAAGGGTTACGAGCAGTACTTC. Translating gives CASSRGKGYEQYF.

The chain employs TRBV28 and TRBJ1-4, with TRBD1 matching over 9 bases. The CDR3 totals 14 residues. The V and J ends lost 5 bases and 6 bases, in that order; junction bases with no gene match: 4. Germline V lookup: CDR1 MDHEN, CDR2 SYDVKM. CDR3 in DNA: TGTGCCAGCAGTCCGGGACAGGGTTATGAAAAACTGTTTTTT. Protein sequence: CASSPGQGYEKLFF.